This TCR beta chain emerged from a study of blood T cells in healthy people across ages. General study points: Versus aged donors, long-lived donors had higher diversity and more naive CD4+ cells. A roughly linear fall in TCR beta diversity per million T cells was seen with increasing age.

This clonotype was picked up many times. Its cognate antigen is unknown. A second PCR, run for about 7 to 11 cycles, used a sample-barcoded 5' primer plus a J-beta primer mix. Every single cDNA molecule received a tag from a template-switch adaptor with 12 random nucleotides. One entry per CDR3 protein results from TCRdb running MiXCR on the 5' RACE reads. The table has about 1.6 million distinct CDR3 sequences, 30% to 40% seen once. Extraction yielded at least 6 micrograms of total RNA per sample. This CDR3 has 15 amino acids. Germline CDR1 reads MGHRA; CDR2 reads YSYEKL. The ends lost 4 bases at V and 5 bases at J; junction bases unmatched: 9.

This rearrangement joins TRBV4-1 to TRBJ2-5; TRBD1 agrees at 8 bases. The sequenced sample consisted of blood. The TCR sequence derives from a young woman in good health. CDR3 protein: CASSLRQGRYETQYF. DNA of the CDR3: TGCGCCAGCAGCCTTCGACAGGGGAGGTATGAGACCCAGTACTTC.